A selection of T cell receptor beta chains follows, all from one sample in a study of cytomegalovirus exposure and HLA in healthy donors. Data came from immunoSEQ multiplex PCR; TCRdb stores just in-frame clones and leaves some out. This listing includes some 44,000 clones. Sequencing was carried out using PBMCs. The receptors were gathered from a woman under 40 in good health and CMV-seronegative. Both conserved end residues are trimmed from each CDR3.

J gene: TRBJ2-7
V gene: TRBV5-1
CDR3 protein: ASSLGADEQY

J gene: TRBJ1-5
V gene: TRBV18
CDR3 protein: ASSPRQSQNQPQH

J gene: TRBJ1-5
V gene: TRBV6-5
CDR3 protein: ASSYSTDSRPQH

J gene: TRBJ2-1
V gene: TRBV5-1
CDR3 protein: ASSSTGAGPADNEQF

J gene: TRBJ1-1
V gene: TRBV4-2
CDR3 protein: ASSHSQGMNTEAF

J gene: TRBJ2-7
V gene: TRBV6-5
CDR3 protein: ASSYSDRGPYEQY

J gene: TRBJ1-1
V gene: TRBV6-5
CDR3 protein: ASSLGQGMNTEAF

J gene: TRBJ2-6
V gene: TRBV19
CDR3 protein: ASSYREAGANVLT

J gene: TRBJ2-5
V gene: TRBV29-1
CDR3 protein: SVGLAGGRETQY

J gene: TRBJ1-2
V gene: TRBV29-1
CDR3 protein: SVEKGQGRYT

J gene: TRBJ2-3
V gene: TRBV9
CDR3 protein: ASSVATLAGITDTQY

J gene: TRBJ2-7
V gene: TRBV29-1
CDR3 protein: SVEDISGSYEQY

J gene: TRBJ2-1
V gene: TRBV5-1
CDR3 protein: ASSLVGTAGDNEQF

J gene: TRBJ2-1
V gene: TRBV27
CDR3 protein: ASSLRTSRGHNEQF

J gene: TRBJ1-1
V gene: TRBV19
CDR3 protein: RWWGGRVAEAF

J gene: TRBJ2-7
V gene: TRBV28
CDR3 protein: ASIREGTGEQY

J gene: TRBJ1-2
V gene: TRBV7-3
CDR3 protein: ASSLTSSGVGYT

J gene: TRBJ1-5
V gene: TRBV6-1
CDR3 protein: ASSDLQGNSVIAH

J gene: TRBJ1-2
V gene: TRBV30
CDR3 protein: AWSPFTRGYGYT

J gene: TRBJ2-7
V gene: TRBV9
CDR3 protein: ASSPDAGDPLYEQY

J gene: TRBJ2-2
V gene: TRBV30
CDR3 protein: AWRTSGRTGELF

J gene: TRBJ2-1
V gene: TRBV9
CDR3 protein: ASSSKGSGRGNEQF

J gene: TRBJ1-3
V gene: TRBV19
CDR3 protein: ASSIPRDRGSFGNTIY

J gene: TRBJ2-7
V gene: TRBV5-6
CDR3 protein: ASSLGHSSYEQY

J gene: TRBJ1-4
V gene: TRBV6-5
CDR3 protein: ASSSWGRPWEKLF

J gene: TRBJ2-7
V gene: TRBV5-1
CDR3 protein: ASSQQGSYEQY

J gene: TRBJ2-5
V gene: TRBV14
CDR3 protein: ASSRTFQETQY

J gene: TRBJ1-1
V gene: TRBV28
CDR3 protein: ASRPFETGRNTEAF

J gene: TRBJ1-1
V gene: TRBV7-2
CDR3 protein: ASSQQGMNTEAF

J gene: TRBJ2-2
V gene: TRBV6-6
CDR3 protein: ASSFRQGGGGELF

J gene: TRBJ1-5
V gene: TRBV19
CDR3 protein: ASSYQGLGNQPQH

J gene: TRBJ1-4
V gene: TRBV4-1
CDR3 protein: ASSPDLPRWNEKLF

J gene: TRBJ2-1
V gene: TRBV30
CDR3 protein: AWGGLAGVNEQF

J gene: TRBJ2-5
V gene: TRBV30
CDR3 protein: AWSRGLGETQY

J gene: TRBJ2-2
V gene: TRBV14
CDR3 protein: ASSQAQGRTGELF

J gene: TRBJ1-1
V gene: TRBV6-1
CDR3 protein: ASSMGQQPNEAF

J gene: TRBJ2-7
V gene: TRBV2
CDR3 protein: ASRGTVYEQY

J gene: TRBJ2-1
V gene: TRBV7-3
CDR3 protein: ASSSYRVPLHEQF

J gene: TRBJ1-2
V gene: TRBV6-1
CDR3 protein: ASSEAGGQYLYGYT

J gene: TRBJ1-5
V gene: TRBV18
CDR3 protein: ASSPRDSSNQPQH

J gene: TRBJ1-5
V gene: TRBV7-2
CDR3 protein: ASSPLQGQPQH

J gene: TRBJ1-5
V gene: TRBV6-1
CDR3 protein: ASSAMRNGGNQPQH

J gene: TRBJ2-5
V gene: TRBV19
CDR3 protein: ASSLRDRETQY

J gene: TRBJ2-7
V gene: TRBV5-1
CDR3 protein: ASTYRSSGRGGEQY

J gene: TRBJ2-5
V gene: TRBV28
CDR3 protein: ASSSPGLDPGETQY

J gene: TRBJ2-1
V gene: TRBV19
CDR3 protein: ASSMRDRSYNEQF

J gene: TRBJ1-2
V gene: TRBV27
CDR3 protein: ASRGRDRSNYGYT

J gene: TRBJ2-7
V gene: TRBV28
CDR3 protein: ASSFVSISYEQY

J gene: TRBJ2-3
V gene: TRBV4-3
CDR3 protein: ASSQFLIGTSGRVTDTQY

J gene: TRBJ1-2
V gene: TRBV19
CDR3 protein: ASDRAGYGYT

J gene: TRBJ2-3
V gene: TRBV29-1
CDR3 protein: SVEKGGRSTDTQY